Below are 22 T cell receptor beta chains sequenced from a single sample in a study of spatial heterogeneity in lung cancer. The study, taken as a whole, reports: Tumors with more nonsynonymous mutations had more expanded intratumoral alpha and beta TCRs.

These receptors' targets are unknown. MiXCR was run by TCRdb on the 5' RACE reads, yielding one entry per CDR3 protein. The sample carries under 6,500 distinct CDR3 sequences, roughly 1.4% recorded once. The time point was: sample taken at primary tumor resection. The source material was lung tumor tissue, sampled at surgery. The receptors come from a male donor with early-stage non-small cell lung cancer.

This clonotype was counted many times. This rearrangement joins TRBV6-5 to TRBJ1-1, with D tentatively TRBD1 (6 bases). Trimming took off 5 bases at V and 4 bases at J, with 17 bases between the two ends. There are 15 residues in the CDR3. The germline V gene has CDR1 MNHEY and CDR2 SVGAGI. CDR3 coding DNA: TGTGCCAGCAGTCGAGGGCGGGGGGCAATCACTGAAGCTTTCTTT. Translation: CASSRGRGAITEAFF.

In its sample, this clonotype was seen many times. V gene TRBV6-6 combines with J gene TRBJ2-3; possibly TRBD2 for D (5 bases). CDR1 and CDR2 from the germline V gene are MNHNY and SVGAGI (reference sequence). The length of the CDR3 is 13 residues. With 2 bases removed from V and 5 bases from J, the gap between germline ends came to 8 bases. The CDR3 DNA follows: TGTGCCAGCAGTTACAAGAGGGAAGATACGCAGTATTTT. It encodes CASSYKREDTQYF.

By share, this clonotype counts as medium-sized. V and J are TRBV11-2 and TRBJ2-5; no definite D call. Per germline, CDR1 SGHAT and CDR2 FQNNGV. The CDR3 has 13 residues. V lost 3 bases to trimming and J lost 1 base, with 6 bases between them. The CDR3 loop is CASSLLVQETQYF. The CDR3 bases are TGTGCCAGCAGCTTGTTAGTCCAAGAGACCCAGTACTTC.

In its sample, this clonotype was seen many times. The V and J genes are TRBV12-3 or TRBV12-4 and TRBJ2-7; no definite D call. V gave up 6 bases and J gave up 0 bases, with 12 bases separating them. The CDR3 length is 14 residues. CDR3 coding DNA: TGTGCCAGCAGCTCCCGGGTACTCTCCTACGAGCAGTACTTC. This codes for CASSSRVLSYEQYF.

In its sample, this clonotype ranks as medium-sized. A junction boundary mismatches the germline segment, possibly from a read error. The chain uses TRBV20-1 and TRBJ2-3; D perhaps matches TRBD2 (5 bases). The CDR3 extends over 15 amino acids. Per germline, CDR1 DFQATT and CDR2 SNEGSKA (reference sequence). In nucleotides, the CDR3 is TGCAGTGCTAGAGTTCAGGCGAGCGGCACAAATACGCAGTATTTT. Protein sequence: CSARVQASGTNTQYF.

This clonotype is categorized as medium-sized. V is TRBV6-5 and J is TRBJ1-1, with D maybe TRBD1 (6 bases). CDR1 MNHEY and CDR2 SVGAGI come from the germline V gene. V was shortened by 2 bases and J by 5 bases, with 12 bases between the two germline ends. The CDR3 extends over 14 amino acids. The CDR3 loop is CASSYAGDETEAFF. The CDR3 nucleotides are TGTGCCAGCAGTTACGCAGGGGATGAGACTGAAGCTTTCTTT.

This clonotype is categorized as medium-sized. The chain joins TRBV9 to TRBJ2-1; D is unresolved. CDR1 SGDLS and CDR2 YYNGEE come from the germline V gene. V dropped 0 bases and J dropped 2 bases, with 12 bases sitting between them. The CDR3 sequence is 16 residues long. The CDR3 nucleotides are TGTGCCAGCAGCGTAGAAAACCCCTCGGCCTACAATGAGCAGTTCTTC. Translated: CASSVENPSAYNEQFF. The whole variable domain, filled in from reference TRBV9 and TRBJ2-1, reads DSGVTQTPKHLITATGQRVTLRCSPRSGDLSVYWYQQSLDQGLQFLIQYYNGEERAKGNILERFSAQQFPDLHSELNLSSLELGDSALYFCASSVENPSAYNEQFFGPGTRLTVL.

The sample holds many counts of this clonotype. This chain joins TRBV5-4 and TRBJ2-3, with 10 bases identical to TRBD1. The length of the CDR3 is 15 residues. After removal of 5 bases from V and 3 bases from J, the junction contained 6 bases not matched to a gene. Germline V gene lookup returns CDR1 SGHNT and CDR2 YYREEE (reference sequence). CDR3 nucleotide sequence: TGTGCCAGCAGAGCCGGGACAGGGGAGACAGATACGCAGTATTTT. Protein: CASRAGTGETDTQYF.

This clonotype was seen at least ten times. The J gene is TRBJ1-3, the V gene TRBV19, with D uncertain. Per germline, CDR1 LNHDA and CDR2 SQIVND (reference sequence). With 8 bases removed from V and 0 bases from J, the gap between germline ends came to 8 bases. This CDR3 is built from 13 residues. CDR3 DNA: TGTGCCAGTCGCCGGGCCTCTGGAAACACCATATATTTT. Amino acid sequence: CASRRASGNTIYF. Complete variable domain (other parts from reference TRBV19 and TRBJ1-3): DGGITQSPKYLFRKEGQNVTLSCEQNLNHDAMYWYRQDPGQGLRLIYYSQIVNDFQKGDIAEGYSVSREKKESFPLTVTSAQKNPTAFYLCASRRASGNTIYFGEGSWLTVV.

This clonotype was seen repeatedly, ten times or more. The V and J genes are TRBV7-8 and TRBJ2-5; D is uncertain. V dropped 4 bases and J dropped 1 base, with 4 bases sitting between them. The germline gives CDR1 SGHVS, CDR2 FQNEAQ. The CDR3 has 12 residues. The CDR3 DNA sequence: TGTGCCAGCAGCTACTCCCAAGAGACCCAGTACTTC. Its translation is CASSYSQETQYF. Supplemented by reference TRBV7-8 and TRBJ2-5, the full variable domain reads GAGVSQSPRYKVAKRGQDVALRCDPISGHVSLFWYQQALGQGPEFLTYFQNEAQLDKSGLPSDRFFAERPEGSVSTLKIQRTQQEDSAVYLCASSYSQETQYFGPGTRLLVL.

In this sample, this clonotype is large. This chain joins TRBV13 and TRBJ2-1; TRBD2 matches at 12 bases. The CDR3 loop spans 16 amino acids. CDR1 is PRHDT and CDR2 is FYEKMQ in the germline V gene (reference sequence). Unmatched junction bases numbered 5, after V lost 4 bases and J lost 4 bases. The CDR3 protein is CASSSSSGRAYNEQFF. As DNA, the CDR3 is TGTGCCAGCAGCTCGTCTAGCGGGAGGGCTTACAATGAGCAGTTCTTC.

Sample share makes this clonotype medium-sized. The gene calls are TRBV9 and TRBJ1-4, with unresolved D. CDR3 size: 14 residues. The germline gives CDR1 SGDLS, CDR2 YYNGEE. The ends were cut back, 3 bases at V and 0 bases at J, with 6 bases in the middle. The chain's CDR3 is CASSGDATNEKLFF. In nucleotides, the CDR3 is TGTGCCAGCAGCGGAGATGCAACTAATGAAAAACTGTTTTTT.

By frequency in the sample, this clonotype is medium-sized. The CDR3 DNA is TGTGCCAGCAGTGAGGTAGCGGGAGGGCCGAGCAATGAGCAGTTCTTC. Encoded protein: CASSEVAGGPSNEQFF. This rearrangement joins TRBV6-6 to TRBJ2-1; 11 nucleotides agree with TRBD2. V lost 5 bases and J lost 6; bases outside the gene matches: 9. Germline loops: CDR1 MNHNY, CDR2 SVGAGI (reference sequence). CDR3 length: 16 residues.

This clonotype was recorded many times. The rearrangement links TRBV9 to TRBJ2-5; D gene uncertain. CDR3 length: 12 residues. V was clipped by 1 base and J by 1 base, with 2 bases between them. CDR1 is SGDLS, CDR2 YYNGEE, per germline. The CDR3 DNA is TGTGCCAGCAGCGTAACCCAAGAGACCCAGTACTTC. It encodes CASSVTQETQYF.

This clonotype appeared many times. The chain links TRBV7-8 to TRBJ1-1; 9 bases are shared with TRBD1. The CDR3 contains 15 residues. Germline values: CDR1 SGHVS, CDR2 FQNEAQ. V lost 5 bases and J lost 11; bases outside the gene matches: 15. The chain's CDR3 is CASSATPGQGMYAFF. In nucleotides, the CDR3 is TGTGCCAGCAGCGCCACTCCGGGACAGGGAATGTATGCTTTCTTT.

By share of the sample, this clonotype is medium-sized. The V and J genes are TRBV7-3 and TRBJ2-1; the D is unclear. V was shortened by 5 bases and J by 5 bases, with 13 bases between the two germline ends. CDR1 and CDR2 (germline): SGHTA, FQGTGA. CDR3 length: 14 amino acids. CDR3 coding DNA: TGTGCCAGCAGCCTCCGGGCCGCCAACAATGAGCAGTTCTTC. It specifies CASSLRAANNEQFF.

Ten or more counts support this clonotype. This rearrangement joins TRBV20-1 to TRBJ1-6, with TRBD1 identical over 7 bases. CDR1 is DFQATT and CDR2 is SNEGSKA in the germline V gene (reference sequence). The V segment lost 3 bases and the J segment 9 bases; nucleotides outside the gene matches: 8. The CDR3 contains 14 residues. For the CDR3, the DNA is TGCAGTGCTAGCCCCGCAGGGGGTGGTTCACCCCTCCACTTT. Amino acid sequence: CSASPAGGGSPLHF.

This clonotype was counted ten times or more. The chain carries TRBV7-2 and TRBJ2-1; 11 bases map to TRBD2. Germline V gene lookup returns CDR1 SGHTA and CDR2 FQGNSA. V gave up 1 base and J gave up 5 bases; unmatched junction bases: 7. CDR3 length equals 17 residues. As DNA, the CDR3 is TGTGCCAGCAGCTTAGGGGGGTTAGCGGGAGGGGACAATGAGCAGTTCTTC. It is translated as CASSLGGLAGGDNEQFF.

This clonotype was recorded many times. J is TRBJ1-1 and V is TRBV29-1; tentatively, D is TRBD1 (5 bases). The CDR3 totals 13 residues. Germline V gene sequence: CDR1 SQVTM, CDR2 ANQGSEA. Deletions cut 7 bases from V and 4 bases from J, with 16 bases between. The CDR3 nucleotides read TGCAGCGCAGGGACTTCTAGGGGCACTGAAGCTTTCTTT. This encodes CSAGTSRGTEAFF.

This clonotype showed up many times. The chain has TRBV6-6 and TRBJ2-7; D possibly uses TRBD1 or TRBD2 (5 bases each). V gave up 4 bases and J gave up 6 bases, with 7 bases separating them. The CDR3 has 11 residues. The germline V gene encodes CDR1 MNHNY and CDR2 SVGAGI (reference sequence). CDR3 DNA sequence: TGTGCCAGCAGTTTTGGGGGCGAGCAGTACTTC. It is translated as CASSFGGEQYF.

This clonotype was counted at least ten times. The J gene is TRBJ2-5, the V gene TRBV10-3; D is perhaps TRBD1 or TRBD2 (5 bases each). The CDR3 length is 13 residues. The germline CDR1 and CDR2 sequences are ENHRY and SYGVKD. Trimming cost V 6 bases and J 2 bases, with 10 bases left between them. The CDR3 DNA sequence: TGTGCCATCAGCCGGGACGTACAAGAGACCCAGTACTTC. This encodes CAISRDVQETQYF.

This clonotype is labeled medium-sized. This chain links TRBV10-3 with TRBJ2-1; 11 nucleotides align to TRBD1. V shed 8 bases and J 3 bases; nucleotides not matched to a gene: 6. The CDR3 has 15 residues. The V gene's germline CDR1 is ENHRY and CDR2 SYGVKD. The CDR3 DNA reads TGTGCCATCGGTGCCGGGACAGGGGGCTACAATGAGCAGTTCTTC. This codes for CAIGAGTGGYNEQFF.